The 5 T cell receptor beta chains presented below share a single source sample, sequenced in a study of blood T cells in healthy people across ages. A second PCR, run for roughly 7 to 11 cycles, used a sample-barcoded 5' primer plus a J-beta primer mix. TCRdb re-derived calls from the 5' RACE reads in MiXCR, one entry per CDR3 protein. The table has roughly 650,000 distinct CDR3 sequences, around 32% seen once. Sequencing input: blood. The source is a woman of 80 years or more in good health.

This clonotype turned up a few times. CDR3 region: CSASAGRGRSPLHF. CDR3 bases: TGCAGTGCATCGGCCGGGAGGGGGCGGTCACCCCTCCACTTT. This chain links TRBV20-1 with TRBJ1-6; 7 bases map to TRBD1. Germline V gives CDR1 DFQATT, CDR2 SNEGSKA (reference sequence). V dropped 6 bases and J dropped 10; count of bases not matched to a gene: 12. CDR3 length: 14 amino acids.

This clonotype was recorded a few times. CDR3 protein: CASKGPKEEQFF. For the CDR3, the DNA is TGTGCCTCAAAGGGCCCGAAGGAGGAGCAGTTCTTC. The rearrangement joins TRBV6-6 to TRBJ2-1; D is uncertain. Germline V gene lookup returns CDR1 MNHNY and CDR2 SVGAGI (reference sequence). CDR3 length: 12 amino acids. The V end was cut by 11 bases, the J end by 10 bases, with 18 bases between.

The chain uses TRBV20-1 and TRBJ2-1; 10 bases agree with TRBD2. CDR1 and CDR2 (germline): DFQATT, SNEGSKA (reference sequence). J was trimmed by 1 base and V by 6 bases; bases with no gene match: 3. The CDR3 loop spans 14 amino acids. The CDR3, as DNA: TGCAGTGCCAAACTAGCGGGGTCCTACAATGAGCAGTTCTTC. It yields the protein CSAKLAGSYNEQFF.

This CDR3 reads CSSLGGSGGYTF. DNA of the CDR3: TGCTCAAGTCTCGGGGGATCGGGTGGCTACACCTTC. The chain links TRBV29-1 to TRBJ1-2; possible D gene TRBD1, 5 bases. Germline values: CDR1 SQVTM, CDR2 ANQGSEA. CDR3 length: 12 residues.

This clonotype came up many times. The rearrangement uses TRBV7-2 and TRBJ2-7; D uncertain. Germline V gene lookup returns CDR1 SGHTA and CDR2 FQGNSA. The CDR3 is 16 residues long. V lost 4 bases to trimming and J lost 0 bases, with 16 bases between them. The DNA of the CDR3 is TGTGCCAGCAGCTCACCTCTCGCCAGGCGCTCCTACGAGCAGTACTTC. Translating gives CASSSPLARRSYEQYF.